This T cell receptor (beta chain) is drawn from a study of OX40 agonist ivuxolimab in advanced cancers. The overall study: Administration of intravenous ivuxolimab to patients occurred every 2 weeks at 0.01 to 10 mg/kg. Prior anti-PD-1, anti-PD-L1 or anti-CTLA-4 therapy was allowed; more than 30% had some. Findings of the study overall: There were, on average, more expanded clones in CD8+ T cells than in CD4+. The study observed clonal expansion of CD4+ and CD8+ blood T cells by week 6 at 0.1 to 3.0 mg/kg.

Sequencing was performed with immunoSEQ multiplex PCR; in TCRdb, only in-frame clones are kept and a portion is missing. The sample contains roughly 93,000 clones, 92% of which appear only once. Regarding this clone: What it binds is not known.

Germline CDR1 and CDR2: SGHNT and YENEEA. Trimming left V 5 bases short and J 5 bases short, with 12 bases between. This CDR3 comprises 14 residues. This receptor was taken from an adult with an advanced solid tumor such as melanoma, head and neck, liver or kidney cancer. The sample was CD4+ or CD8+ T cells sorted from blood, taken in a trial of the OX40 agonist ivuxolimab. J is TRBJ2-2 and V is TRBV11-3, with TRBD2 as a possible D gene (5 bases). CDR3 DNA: TGTGCCAGCAGCCGCGCGGGCAGAACCGGGGAGCTGTTTTTT. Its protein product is CASSRAGRTGELFF.